These 6 T cell receptor beta chains originate from one sample sequenced in a study of T-cell reconstitution after alpha-beta-depleted transplantation in children. A library of TCRbeta sequences, prepared with unique molecular identifiers, was generated. MiXCR, applied by TCRdb to the PCR reads, yields one record per CDR3 protein. The sample comprises over 150,000 distinct CDR3 sequences, roughly 7.1% of which are singletons, and around 5% rests with the top ten. Sequences were derived from PBMCs, sampled before TCRalphabeta/CD19-depleted stem cell transplant. Receptors were obtained from a boy under 10 years old with acute lymphoblastic leukemia, due to receive a stem cell transplant.

The chain uses TRBV12-3 or TRBV12-4 and TRBJ1-3; D is perhaps TRBD1 (5 bases). The CDR3 is 12 residues long. Trimming took off 11 bases at V and 7 bases at J, with 15 bases between the two ends. The CDR3, as DNA: TGTGCCTTCTGGGCAGGGATGAACACCATATATTTT. This gives the protein CAFWAGMNTIYF.

The sample holds many counts of this clonotype. CDR3 in amino acids: CATSEGGGTEAFF. The CDR3 nucleotides read TGTGCCACCAGTGAGGGGGGAGGGACTGAAGCTTTCTTT. The chain links TRBV24-1 to TRBJ1-1, with D perhaps matching TRBD1 (5 bases). The CDR3 is made up of 13 amino acids. The germline V gene has CDR1 KGHDR and CDR2 SFDVKD. The V end lost 4 bases, the J end lost 5 bases, and 10 bases lay between the germline ends.

This clonotype was counted only a few times. The chain uses TRBV20-1 and TRBJ2-7; no clear D. Germline CDR1 is DFQATT and CDR2 is SNEGSKA (reference sequence). The V gene lost 3 bases and the J gene lost 1 base, with 10 bases spanning the gap. The CDR3 sequence is 13 residues long. The CDR3 DNA follows: TGCAGTGCTAGGAAAGCGTTATCCTACGAGCAGTACTTC. Translation: CSARKALSYEQYF.

Ten or more counts support this clonotype. DNA of the CDR3: TGTGCCAGCAGTCAGCAACCGTACAATGAGCAGTTCTTC. Its translation is CASSQQPYNEQFF. J is TRBJ2-1 and V is TRBV6-1; no reliable D call. The CDR3 spans 13 residues. CDR1 and CDR2 (germline): MNHNS, SASEGT. Between the trimmed V and J ends, which lost 5 bases and 4 bases, there was a span of 9 bases.

The sample holds many counts of this clonotype. This rearrangement joins TRBV5-1 to TRBJ2-7; TRBD2 might be the D (5 bases). This CDR3 has 14 amino acids. The V end lost 0 bases, the J end lost 2 bases, and 9 bases lay between the germline ends. Germline V gives CDR1 SGHRS, CDR2 YFSETQ. The CDR3 loop reads CASSLESGTYEQYF. The CDR3 coding sequence is TGCGCCAGCAGCTTGGAGTCGGGGACCTACGAGCAGTACTTC.

This clonotype has a count of ten or more. V usage is TRBV5-1 and J usage is TRBJ2-7; 8 nucleotides align to TRBD1. CDR1 is SGHRS and CDR2 is YFSETQ in the germline V gene. This CDR3 is built from 15 residues. J lost 5 bases, V lost 0 bases, and 7 bases had no gene match. The CDR3 DNA reads as TGCGCCAGCAGCTTGGACGGACAGGGATGGAACGAGCAGTACTTC. This encodes CASSLDGQGWNEQYF.